The sequence of this T cell receptor beta chain was determined in a study of T cell responses to AZD1222 COVID-19 vaccine. Study outcomes and limitations: Unmutated regions of variants are reportedly targeted by nearly half of spike-specific TCRs. A mostly white British donor set with more females was recruited, and clonal diversity was possibly underestimated. Baseline testing showed seropositivity in only six or seven AZD1222 recipients. Rises in breadth and depth of Spike-specific TCRs came after two AZD1222 doses.

The assay was immunoSEQ multiplex PCR, and TCRdb's table has in-frame clones only and misses some. The sample has 140,000 to 150,000 clones, 90% to 95% seen once; the top ten hold less than 15%. Concerning this clone: Antigen: not known.

Per germline, CDR1 KGHDR and CDR2 SFDVKD. Unmatched junction bases numbered 10, after V lost 4 bases and J lost 3 bases. CDR3 length: 16 residues. Specimen: peripheral blood, collected after recovery from COVID-19. This TCR was recovered from an adult who had recovered from COVID-19. V usage is TRBV24-1 and J usage is TRBJ1-2, with 7 bases lining up with TRBD1. CDR3 DNA sequence: TGTGCCACCAGTGACCCGAGGACAGGCGTACACTATGGCTACACCTTC. Its translation is CATSDPRTGVHYGYTF.